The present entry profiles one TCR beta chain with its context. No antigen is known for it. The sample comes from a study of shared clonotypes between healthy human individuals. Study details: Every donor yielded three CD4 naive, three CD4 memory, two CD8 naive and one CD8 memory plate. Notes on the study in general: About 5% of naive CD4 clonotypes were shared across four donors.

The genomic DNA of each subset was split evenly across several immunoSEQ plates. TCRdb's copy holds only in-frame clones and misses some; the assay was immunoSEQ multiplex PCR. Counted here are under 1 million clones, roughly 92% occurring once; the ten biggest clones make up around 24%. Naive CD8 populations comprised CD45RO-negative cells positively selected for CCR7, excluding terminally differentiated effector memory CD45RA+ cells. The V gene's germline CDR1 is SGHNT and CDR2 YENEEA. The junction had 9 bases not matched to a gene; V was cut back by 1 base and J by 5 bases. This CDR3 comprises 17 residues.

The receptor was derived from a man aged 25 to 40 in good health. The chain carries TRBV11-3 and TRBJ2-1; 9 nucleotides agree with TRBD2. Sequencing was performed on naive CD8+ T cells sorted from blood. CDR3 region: CASSLAPGTSPNNEQFF. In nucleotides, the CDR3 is TGTGCCAGCAGCTTAGCCCCCGGGACTAGCCCAAACAATGAGCAGTTCTTC.